Following are 8 T cell receptor beta chains from one sample sequenced in a study of blood T cells in healthy people across ages. For the second PCR, which ran for roughly 6 to 12 cycles, a sample-barcoded 5' primer and a J-beta primer mix were used. TCRdb itself ran the 5' RACE reads through MiXCR, one entry per CDR3 protein. In the table there are 1.5 million to 2 million distinct CDR3 sequences, over 25% of which are singletons. Input material: blood. Source of these receptors: a woman in her twenties or thirties in good health.

The chain couples TRBV3-1 to TRBJ2-5, with TRBD2 matching over 14 bases. There are 16 residues in the CDR3. Germline CDR1 is LGHDT and CDR2 is YNNKEL (reference sequence). With V trimmed by 4 bases and J by 4 bases, 5 bases remained unmatched. CDR3 loop: CASSRTGTSGRETQYF. The CDR3, as DNA: TGTGCCAGCAGCCGTACCGGGACTAGCGGGAGAGAGACCCAGTACTTC.

This clonotype was counted many times. The gene calls are TRBV12-3 or TRBV12-4 and TRBJ2-7; D remains unclear. V was clipped by 6 bases and J by 0 bases, with 12 bases between them. This CDR3 region has 14 residues. The CDR3 DNA is TGTGCCAGCAGCAAGGACCGTTACTCCTACGAGCAGTACTTC. It specifies CASSKDRYSYEQYF.

Concerning this clonotype itself: This sequence may be a read error, since a much larger clone differs from it by one base. J is TRBJ1-2 and V is TRBV4-3, with TRBD1 matching over 8 bases. CDR3 length equals 16 residues. Germline CDR1 and CDR2: LGHNA and YSLEER. The CDR3 DNA follows: TGCGCCGGCAGCCAAGATCGAACAGGGGGGTCCTATGGCTACACCTTC. Its translation: CAGSQDRTGGSYGYTF.

The chain is built from TRBV2 and TRBJ2-7, with TRBD2 matching 14 bases. The ends lost 6 bases at V and 10 bases at J; junction bases unmatched: 11. CDR3 length equals 15 residues. Germline lookup yields CDR1 SNHLY and CDR2 FYNNEI. Here the CDR3 reads CASRELGLAGAHQYF. For the CDR3, the DNA is TGTGCCAGCAGGGAATTGGGACTAGCGGGGGCTCACCAGTACTTC.

The chain uses TRBV11-2 and TRBJ2-3, with D unresolved. This CDR3 has 12 amino acids. CDR1 is SGHAT, CDR2 FQNNGV, per germline. Trimming pared 8 bases from V and 6 bases from J, leaving 12 bases between. For the CDR3, the DNA is TGTGCCAGCCGCCGGAATAGCGATACGCAGTATTTT. Protein: CASRRNSDTQYF.

In its sample, this clonotype was seen many times. The V call is TRBV4-1, the J call TRBJ2-5; D uncertain. The V gene's germline CDR1 is MGHRA and CDR2 YSYEKL. The CDR3 has 14 residues. Trimming cost V 0 bases and J 5 bases, with 10 bases left between them. The chain's CDR3 is CASSQDSSVETQYF. CDR3 coding DNA: TGCGCCAGCAGCCAAGATAGTTCTGTGGAGACCCAGTACTTC.

This clonotype has just a few counts. This chain connects TRBV11-2 to TRBJ2-5; no clear D gene. CDR3 size: 16 residues. V lost 4 bases and J lost 0, with 15 bases in between. CDR1 is SGHAT, CDR2 FQNNGV, per germline. CDR3 loop: CASSSRTVWYQETQYF. As DNA, the CDR3 is TGTGCCAGCAGCTCCCGGACGGTTTGGTACCAAGAGACCCAGTACTTC.

The DNA of the CDR3 is TGCAGTGCTAGAGATTTCGCCAGGACCTATGGCTACACCTTC. Protein sequence: CSARDFARTYGYTF. The chain links TRBV20-1 to TRBJ1-2; no firm D call. V lost 0 bases and J lost 4, with 12 bases in between. The CDR3 contains 14 residues. The germline CDR1 and CDR2 sequences are DFQATT and SNEGSKA (reference sequence).